This T cell receptor beta chain was captured in a study of cytomegalovirus exposure and HLA in healthy donors. The PCR contained 60 Vbeta and 13 Jbeta primers. Libraries were prepared by immunoSEQ multiplex PCR; TCRdb keeps only in-frame clonotypes and omits some of them. The clone table shows tens of thousands of clones, with the ten largest holding 4% to 5.5%. The sequenced sample consisted of PBMCs. This TCR was sampled from a man aged 30-40 years in good health and CMV-seropositive.

The CDR3 region is CASRQGPGGNTIYF. The CDR3 DNA is TGCGCCAGCCGACAGGGTCCAGGTGGAAACACCATATATTTT. This chain links TRBV5-1 with TRBJ1-3; 7 bases align to TRBD1. The CDR3 sequence is 14 residues long. CDR1 is SGHRS and CDR2 is YFSETQ in the germline V gene. Germline trimming cut 7 bases from V and 3 bases from J; bases unmatched to any gene: 7. Drawing the rest from reference TRBV5-1 and TRBJ1-3, the complete variable domain is KAGVTQTPRYLIKTRGQQVTLSCSPISGHRSVSWYQQTPGQGLQFLFEYFSETQRNKGNFPGRFSGRQFSNSRSEMNVSTLELGDSALYLCASRQGPGGNTIYFGEGSWLTVV.